This T cell receptor beta chain comes out of a study of control samples from healthy donors and cancer patients. TCRdb keeps only in-frame clones here, not all; method: immunoSEQ multiplex PCR. The sample consists of about 150,000 clones, 93% of them appearing once. This clone was counted a single time. This clonotype was obtained from a man aged 18 to 29 in good health. The material sequenced was blood.

CDR3 coding DNA: TGTGCCAGCAGTGAATACTATCCCACAGCTACAAACTCTGGAAACACCATATATTTT. Protein: CASSEYYPTATNSGNTIYF. The V gene is TRBV6-1, the J gene TRBJ1-3, with D unresolved. V lost 2 bases to trimming and J lost 0 bases, with 20 bases between them. This CDR3 is 19 amino acids long. Germline V CDR1 and CDR2: MNHNS, SASEGT.